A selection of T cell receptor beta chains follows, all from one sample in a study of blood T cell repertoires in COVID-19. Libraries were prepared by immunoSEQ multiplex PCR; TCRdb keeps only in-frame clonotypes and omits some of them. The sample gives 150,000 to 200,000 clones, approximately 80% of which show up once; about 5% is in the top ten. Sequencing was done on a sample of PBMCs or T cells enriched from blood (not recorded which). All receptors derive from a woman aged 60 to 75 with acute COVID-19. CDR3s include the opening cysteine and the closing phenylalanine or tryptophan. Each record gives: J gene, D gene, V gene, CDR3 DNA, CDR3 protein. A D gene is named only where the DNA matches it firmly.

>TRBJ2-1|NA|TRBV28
TGTGCCAGCGGGGATGGCGGGGCTTACAATGAGCAGTTCTTC
CASGDGGAYNEQFF
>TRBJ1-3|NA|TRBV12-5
TGTGCTAGTGCTATTTCTGGAAACACCATATATTTT
CASAISGNTIYF
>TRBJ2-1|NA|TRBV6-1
TGTGCCAGCAGTGATGTAAGGGGTGAGCAGTTCTTC
CASSDVRGEQFF
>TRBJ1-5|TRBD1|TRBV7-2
TGTGCCAGCAGCTCAGGGGGGACAGGTTATCAGCCCCAGCATTTT
CASSSGGTGYQPQHF
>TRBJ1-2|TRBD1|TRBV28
TGTGCCATCCACAGGGGGCGAGGCTACACCTTC
CAIHRGRGYTF
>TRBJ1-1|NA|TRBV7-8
TGTGCCAGCAGCCCGACACTGAACACTGAAGCTTTCTTT
CASSPTLNTEAFF
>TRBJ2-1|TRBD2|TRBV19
TGTGCCAGTAGTCTTTTTAAGACTAGCGGGAGACATCGGCAGTTCTTC
CASSLFKTSGRHRQFF
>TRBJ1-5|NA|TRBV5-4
TGTGCCAGCTCCCCCGAGGGGGGGAATCAGCCCCAGCATTTT
CASSPEGGNQPQHF
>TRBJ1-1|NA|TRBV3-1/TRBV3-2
TGTGCCAGCAGCCAAGATACCCGGACAGCAAAAGCTTTCTTT
CASSQDTRTAKAFF
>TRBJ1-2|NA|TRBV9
TGTGCCAGCAGCGTAGAGCCCCAGGGCCACTATGGCTACACCTTC
CASSVEPQGHYGYTF
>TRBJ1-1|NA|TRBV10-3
TGTGCCATCAGTGAGTCTACAGGGATGGGCACTGAAGCTTTCTTT
CAISESTGMGTEAFF